Given below is one T cell receptor beta chain in context. Assay: immunoSEQ multiplex PCR; the TCRdb copy retains only in-frame clones and omits some. Of about 59,000 clones detected, 65% to 85% appear once; the ten largest clones hold roughly 6.9%. The source of the sample is a study of blood T cell repertoires in COVID-19. Across the study: Samples of COVID-19 (acute and convalescent) were obtained from the United States, Italy and Spain.

Germline lookup yields CDR1 SGHDT and CDR2 YYEEEE. The length of the CDR3 is 14 residues. Trimming left V 2 bases short and J 6 bases short, with 15 bases between. The chain joins TRBV5-6 to TRBJ2-7; a weak D match, TRBD2 (6 bases). Material: peripheral blood. This sequence originates from a man in his sixties with acute or convalescent COVID-19. The CDR3 DNA reads TGTGCCAGCAGCTTACGGGGGTGGGAAGGCGAGCAGTACTTC. Encoded protein: CASSLRGWEGEQYF.